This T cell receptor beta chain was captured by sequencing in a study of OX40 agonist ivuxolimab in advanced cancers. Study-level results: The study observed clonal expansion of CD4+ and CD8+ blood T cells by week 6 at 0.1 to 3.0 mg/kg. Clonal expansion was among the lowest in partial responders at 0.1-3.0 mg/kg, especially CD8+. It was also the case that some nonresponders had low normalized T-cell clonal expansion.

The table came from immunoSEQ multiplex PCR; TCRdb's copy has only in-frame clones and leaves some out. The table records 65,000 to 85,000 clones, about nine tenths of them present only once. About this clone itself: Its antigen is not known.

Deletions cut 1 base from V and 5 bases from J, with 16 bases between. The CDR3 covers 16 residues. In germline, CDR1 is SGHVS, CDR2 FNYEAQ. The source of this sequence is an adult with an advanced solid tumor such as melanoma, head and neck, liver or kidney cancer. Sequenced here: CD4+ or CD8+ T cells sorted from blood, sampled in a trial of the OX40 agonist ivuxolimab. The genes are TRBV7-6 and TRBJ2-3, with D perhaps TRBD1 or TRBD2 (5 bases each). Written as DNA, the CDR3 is TGTGCCAGCAGCTTAGGAAGCCTGGGGGTTGGAGATACGCAGTATTTT. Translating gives CASSLGSLGVGDTQYF.